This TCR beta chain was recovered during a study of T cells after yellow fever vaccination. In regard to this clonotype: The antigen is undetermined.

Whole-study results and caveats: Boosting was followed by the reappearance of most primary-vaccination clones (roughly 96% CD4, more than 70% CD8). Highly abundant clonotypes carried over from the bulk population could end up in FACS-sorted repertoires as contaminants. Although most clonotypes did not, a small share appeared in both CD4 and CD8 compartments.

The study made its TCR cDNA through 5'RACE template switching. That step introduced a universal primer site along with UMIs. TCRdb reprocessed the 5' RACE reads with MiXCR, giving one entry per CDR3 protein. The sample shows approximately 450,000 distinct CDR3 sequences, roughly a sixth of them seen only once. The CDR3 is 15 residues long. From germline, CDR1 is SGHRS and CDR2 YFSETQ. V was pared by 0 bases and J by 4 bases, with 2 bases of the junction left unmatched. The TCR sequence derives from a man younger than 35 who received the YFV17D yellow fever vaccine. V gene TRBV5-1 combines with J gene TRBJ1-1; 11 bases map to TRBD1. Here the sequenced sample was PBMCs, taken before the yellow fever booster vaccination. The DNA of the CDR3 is TGCGCCAGCAGCTTGGGGACAGGGGGCGCCACTGAAGCTTTCTTT. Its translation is CASSLGTGGATEAFF. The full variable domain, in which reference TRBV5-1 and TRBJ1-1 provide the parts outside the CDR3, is KAGVTQTPRYLIKTRGQQVTLSCSPISGHRSVSWYQQTPGQGLQFLFEYFSETQRNKGNFPGRFSGRQFSNSRSEMNVSTLELGDSALYLCASSLGTGGATEAFFGQGTRLTVV.